The present T cell receptor (beta chain) was sequenced within a study of T cells in Graves' hyperthyroidism and ophthalmopathy. Study results and caveats: Clonotypes that were expanded in thyroid above 0.001 mostly appeared in blood too. From stable hyperthyroidism, ophthalmopathy was set apart by a 13 V-J model. The model anticipated ophthalmopathy a median about six months pre-onset.

CDR1 and CDR2 (germline): MNHNS, SASEGT. The V gene end was trimmed by 4 bases and the J gene end by 4 bases; junction bases not matched to a gene: 4. The CDR3 totals 15 residues. Amplification targeted TCR beta CDR3 regions from RNA transcripts. The HTBI primer set drove a first-round RT-PCR of the TCR CDR3. TCRdb processed the multiplex PCR reads anew with MiXCR; each CDR3 protein has one entry. The repertoire consists of hundreds of thousands of distinct CDR3 sequences, with roughly 14% occurring once and the leading ten covering over 10%. Diagnoses used clinical symptoms, serum thyroxine and TRAb, thyroid ultrasound and orbital computed tomography. This clonotype occurred many times. Its antigen is as yet unknown.

This TCR derives from a man aged 18-30 years with Graves' ophthalmopathy. Input material: blood. This chain connects TRBV6-1 to TRBJ2-1; TRBD2 aligns across 10 bases. The CDR3 DNA follows: TGTGCCAGCAGTGCACCTAGCGGGGGTTACAATGAGCAGTTCTTC. Translation gives CASSAPSGGYNEQFF.